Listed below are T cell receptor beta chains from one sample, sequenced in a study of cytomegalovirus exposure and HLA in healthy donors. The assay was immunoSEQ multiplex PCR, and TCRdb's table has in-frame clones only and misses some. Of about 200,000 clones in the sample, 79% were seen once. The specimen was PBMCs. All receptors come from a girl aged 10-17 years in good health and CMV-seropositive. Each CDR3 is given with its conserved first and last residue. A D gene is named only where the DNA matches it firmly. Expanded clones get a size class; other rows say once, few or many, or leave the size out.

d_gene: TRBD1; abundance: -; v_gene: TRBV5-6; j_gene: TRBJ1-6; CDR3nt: TGTGCCAGCAGACAGGACAGGGGGAATTCACCCCTCCACTTT; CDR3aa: CASRQDRGNSPLHF
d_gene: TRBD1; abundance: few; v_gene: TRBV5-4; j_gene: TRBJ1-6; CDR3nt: TGTGCCAGCAGCGCCGGGACAGTAAATTCACCCCTCCACTTT; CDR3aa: CASSAGTVNSPLHF
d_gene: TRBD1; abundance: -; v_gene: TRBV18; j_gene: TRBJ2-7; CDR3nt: TGTGCCAGCTCCCTCCGTCAGGGGGCCTCCTACGAGCAGTACTTC; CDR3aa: CASSLRQGASYEQYF
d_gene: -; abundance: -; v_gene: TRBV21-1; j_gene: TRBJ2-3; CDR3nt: TGTGCCAGCAGCCCGCAAACGGACAGTGCTAGCACAGATACGCAGTATTTT; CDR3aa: CASSPQTDSASTDTQYF
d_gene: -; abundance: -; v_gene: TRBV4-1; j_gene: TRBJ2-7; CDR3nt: TGCGCCAGCAGCCAAGTTGTGAGTTACGAGCAGTACTTC; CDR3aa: CASSQVVSYEQYF
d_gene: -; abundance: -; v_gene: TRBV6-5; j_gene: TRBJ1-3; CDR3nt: TGTGCCAGCAGTTACTCGCCGGGTACGTCTGGAAACACCATATATTTT; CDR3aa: CASSYSPGTSGNTIYF
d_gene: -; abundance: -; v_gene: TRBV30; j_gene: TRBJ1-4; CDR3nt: TGTGCCTGGAGTGTGCAGGCGTATGAAAAACTGTTTTTT; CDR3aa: CAWSVQAYEKLFF
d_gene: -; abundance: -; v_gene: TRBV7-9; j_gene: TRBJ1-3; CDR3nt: TGTGCCAGCAGCGCCCGGGACAACGCTGGAAACACCATATATTTT; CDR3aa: CASSARDNAGNTIYF
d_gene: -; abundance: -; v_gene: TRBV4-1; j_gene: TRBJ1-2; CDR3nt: TGCGCCAGCAGCCAAGCCCTTTCACAGGGAGAAAACTATGGCTACACCTTC; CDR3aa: CASSQALSQGENYGYTF
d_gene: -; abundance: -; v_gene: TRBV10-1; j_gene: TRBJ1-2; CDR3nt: TGCGCCAGCAGTGAGAAACAGGGCACTGGCTACACCTTC; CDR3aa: CASSEKQGTGYTF
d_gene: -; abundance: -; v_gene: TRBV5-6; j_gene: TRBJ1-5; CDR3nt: TGTGCCAGCAGCTTGGCTGGGGGGAATCAGCCCCAGCATTTT; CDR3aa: CASSLAGGNQPQHF
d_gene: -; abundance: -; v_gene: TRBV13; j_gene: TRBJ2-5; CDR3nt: TGTGCCAGCAGCTTAGGAGACAGGACCCAAGAGACCCAGTACTTC; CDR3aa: CASSLGDRTQETQYF
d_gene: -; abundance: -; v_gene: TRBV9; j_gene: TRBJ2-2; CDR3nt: TGTGCCAGCAGCCCCCGTTGGAGGGAAAGGAACACCGGGGAGCTGTTTTTT; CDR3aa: CASSPRWRERNTGELFF
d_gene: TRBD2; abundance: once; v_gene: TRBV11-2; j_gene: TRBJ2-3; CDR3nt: TGTGCCGGCAGCGCCCGACTAGCGGGGGACACAGATACGCAGTATTTT; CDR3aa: CAGSARLAGDTDTQYF
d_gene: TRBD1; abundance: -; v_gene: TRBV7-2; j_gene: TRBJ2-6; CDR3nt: TGTGCCAGCAGCGCGAGGGGACAGTACTCTGGGGCCAACGTCCTGACTTTC; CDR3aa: CASSARGQYSGANVLTF
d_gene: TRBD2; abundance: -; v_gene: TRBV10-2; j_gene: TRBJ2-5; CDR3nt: TGCGCCAGCAGTCGGGGGGGCGGGAACCAAGAGACCCAGTACTTC; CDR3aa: CASSRGGGNQETQYF
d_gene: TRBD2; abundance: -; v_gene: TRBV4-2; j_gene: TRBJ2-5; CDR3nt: TGTGCCAGCAGCCAAGCGGGGGGAATCCAAGAGACCCAGTACTTC; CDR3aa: CASSQAGGIQETQYF
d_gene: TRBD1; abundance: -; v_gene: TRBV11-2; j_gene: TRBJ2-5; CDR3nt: TGTGCCAGCAGTCTCCCTAACAGGGGCGGTGAGACCCAGTACTTC; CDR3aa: CASSLPNRGGETQYF
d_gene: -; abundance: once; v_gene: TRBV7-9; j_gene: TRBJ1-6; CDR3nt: TGTGCCAGCAGCCCCCCCGCCGGGGGGCCGTTGTTGGATTCACCCCTCCACTTT; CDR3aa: CASSPPAGGPLLDSPLHF
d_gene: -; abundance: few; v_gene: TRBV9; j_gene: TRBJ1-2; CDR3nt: TGTGCCAGCAGCGTAGCCTTGGCTGGACAGAACTATGGCTACACCTTC; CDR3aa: CASSVALAGQNYGYTF
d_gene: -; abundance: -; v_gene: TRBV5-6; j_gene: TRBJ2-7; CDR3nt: TGTGCCAGCAGCCCCCCCCCGGGCTCCTACGAGCAGTACTTC; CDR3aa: CASSPPPGSYEQYF
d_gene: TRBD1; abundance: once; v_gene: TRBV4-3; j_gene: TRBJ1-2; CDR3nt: TGCGCCAGCAGCCCCTCCTTTCCGGGACAGGGGGCGAATGGCTACACCTTC; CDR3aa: CASSPSFPGQGANGYTF
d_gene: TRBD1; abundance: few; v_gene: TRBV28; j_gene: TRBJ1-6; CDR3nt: TGTGCCAGCACCCCGGGACAGGGGGTATTATCACCCCTCCACTTT; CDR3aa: CASTPGQGVLSPLHF
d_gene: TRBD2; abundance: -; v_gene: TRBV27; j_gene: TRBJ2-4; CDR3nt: TGTGCCAGCAGTTCAGCGGGAGGCAAAAACATTCAGTACTTC; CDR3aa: CASSSAGGKNIQYF
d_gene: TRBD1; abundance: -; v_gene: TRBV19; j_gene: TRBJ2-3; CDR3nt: TGTGCCAGTTGTAAATCCGGACAGGGAAGGTCAGATACGCAGTATTTT; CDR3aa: CASCKSGQGRSDTQYF
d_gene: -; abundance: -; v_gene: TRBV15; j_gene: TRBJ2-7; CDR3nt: TGTGCCACCAGCAGAGGGGGGACTTACGAGCAGTACTTC; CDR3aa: CATSRGGTYEQYF
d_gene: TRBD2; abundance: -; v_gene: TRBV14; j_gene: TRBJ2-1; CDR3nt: TGTGCCAGCAGCCAATTTGCGGGGGGGGTGGATGAGCAGTTCTTC; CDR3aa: CASSQFAGGVDEQFF
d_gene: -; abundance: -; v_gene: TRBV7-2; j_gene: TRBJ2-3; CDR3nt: TGTGCCAGCTGTAGTTCCTACACAGATACGCAGTATTTT; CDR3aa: CASCSSYTDTQYF
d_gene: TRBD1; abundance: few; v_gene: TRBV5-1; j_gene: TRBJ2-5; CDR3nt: TGCGCCAGTAACCTCCAGGGGGCGGACCAAGAGACCCAGTACTTC; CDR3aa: CASNLQGADQETQYF
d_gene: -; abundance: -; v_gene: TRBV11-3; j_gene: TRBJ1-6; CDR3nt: TGTGCCAGCAGCTTAGTAGAATATAATTCACCCCTCCACTTT; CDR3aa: CASSLVEYNSPLHF